Presented here are 19 T cell receptor beta chains from one specimen sequenced in a study of T cells in Graves' hyperthyroidism and ophthalmopathy. RNA transcripts served as the template for amplifying TCR beta CDR3 regions. With the HTBI primer set, the TCR CDR3 went through a first round of RT-PCR. TCRdb passed the multiplex PCR reads through MiXCR, listing each CDR3 protein once. The sample lists some 700,000 distinct CDR3 sequences, roughly 17% occurring once. Specimen: blood. Every receptor here comes from a man between 45 and 60 years old with Graves' hyperthyroidism.

This clonotype came up many times. This chain connects TRBV27 to TRBJ2-1, with 7 bases that match TRBD1. The junction had 10 bases not matched to a gene; V was cut back by 5 bases and J by 6 bases. Germline CDR1 reads MNHEY; CDR2 reads SMNVEV (reference sequence). The length of the CDR3 is 15 residues. CDR3 sequence: CASSLQGQPINEQFF. The CDR3 region has the DNA TGTGCCAGCAGTCTCCAGGGACAGCCGATCAATGAGCAGTTCTTC.

The table lists this clonotype with many counts. The V gene is TRBV27, the J gene TRBJ2-2; the match to TRBD2 covers 12 bases. Trimming cost V 7 bases and J 4 bases; bases outside gene matches: 4. The CDR3 spans 15 residues. Per the germline V gene, CDR1 is MNHEY and CDR2 is SMNVEV (reference sequence). Written as DNA, the CDR3 is TGTGCCAGCACCATGACTAGCGGGAGCACCGGGGAGCTGTTTTTT. Translated: CASTMTSGSTGELFF.

This clonotype has only a few counts. This chain uses TRBV4-1 with TRBJ1-1; D gene unclear. V was cut by 1 base and J by 2 bases, with 11 bases left in between. CDR1 is MGHRA, CDR2 YSYEKL, per germline. This CDR3 contains 15 residues. In nucleotides, the CDR3 is TGCGCCAGCAGCCAAGGGGCGAACATAAACACTGAAGCTTTCTTT. This gives the protein CASSQGANINTEAFF.

This clonotype has a count of ten or more. The junction shows a germline mismatch at one end, possibly a read error. This sequence joins TRBV7-2 and TRBJ1-1; D perhaps matches TRBD1 (5 bases). The CDR3 runs 14 residues. CDR1 SGHTA and CDR2 FQGNSA come from the germline V gene. CDR3 DNA sequence: TGTGCCAGCAGACAACAGGCGGTGAACACTGAGGCTTTCTTT. It encodes CASRQQAVNTEAFF.

This clonotype has at least ten counts. V gene TRBV29-1 combines with J gene TRBJ2-2; possibly TRBD2 for D (6 bases). Germline CDR1 SQVTM, CDR2 ANQGSEA. Trimming left V 3 bases short and J 5 bases short, with 13 bases between. CDR3 size: 14 residues. The CDR3 DNA reads TGCAGCGTTGACCATTCGCGGGGTACCGGGGAGCTGTTTTTT. Its translation: CSVDHSRGTGELFF.

The J gene is TRBJ2-3, the V gene TRBV7-6; possibly TRBD2 for D (6 bases). This CDR3 region has 14 residues. V dropped 3 bases and J dropped 3 bases, with 10 bases sitting between them. Looked up from germline, CDR1 is SGHVS and CDR2 is FNYEAQ. The CDR3 DNA sequence: TGTGCCAGCAGCTTTGGAGGGAGAACAGATACGCAGTATTTT. It specifies CASSFGGRTDTQYF.

Worth noting for this clonotype: Compared with germline, one end of the junction differs, possibly owing to a read error. The J gene is TRBJ2-7, the V gene TRBV6-2 or TRBV6-3; D might be TRBD1 (5 bases). CDR1 and CDR2 from the germline V gene are MNHEY and SVGEGT. The CDR3 length is 18 residues. CDR3 loop: CASSDSRQGGIPSYEQYF. CDR3 nucleotide sequence: TGTGCCAGCAGTGACTCGAGGCAGGGCGGTATTCCCTCCTACGAGCAGTACTTC.

The rearrangement joins TRBV29-1 to TRBJ2-1, with a tentative D call TRBD2 (6 bases). Germline values: CDR1 SQVTM, CDR2 ANQGSEA. Deletions cut 7 bases from V and 1 base from J, with 20 bases between. There are 16 residues in the CDR3. CDR3 loop: CSAIAGIADSYNEQFF. DNA of the CDR3: TGCAGCGCCATTGCGGGGATAGCCGATTCCTACAATGAGCAGTTCTTC.

This clonotype was seen ten or more times. CDR3 protein: CASSGPGDAEAFF. The CDR3 DNA follows: TGCGCCAGCAGCGGACCGGGGGACGCTGAAGCTTTCTTT. This chain uses TRBV10-2 with TRBJ1-1; weak D call: TRBD1 (5 bases). The V end lost 6 bases, the J end lost 6 bases, and 14 bases lay between the germline ends. CDR1 WSHSY and CDR2 SAAADI come from the germline V gene. The CDR3 loop spans 13 amino acids.

This clonotype was observed at least ten times. The genes are TRBV7-8 and TRBJ2-7, with D hard to call. With 1 base removed from V and 0 bases from J, the gap between germline ends came to 10 bases. CDR3 length equals 15 residues. CDR1 is SGHVS, CDR2 FQNEAQ, per germline. The CDR3, as DNA: TGTGCCAGCAGCTTAGAACCCTCCTTCTCCTACGAGCAGTACTTC. Its translation is CASSLEPSFSYEQYF.

In this sample, this clonotype turned up many times. V and J are TRBV2 and TRBJ2-3; D not certain. V was pared by 7 bases and J by 0 bases, with 14 bases between. The CDR3 length is 15 residues. The germline CDR1 and CDR2 sequences are SNHLY and FYNNEI. CDR3 region: CASTDGLSSTDTQYF. Here the CDR3 DNA reads TGTGCCAGCACGGACGGCCTCTCTAGCACAGATACGCAGTATTTT.

V gene TRBV7-9 combines with J gene TRBJ2-3, with D hard to call. The CDR3 contains 14 residues. The V and J ends lost 4 bases and 4 bases respectively, with 12 bases between them. In germline, CDR1 is SEHNR, CDR2 FQNEAQ (reference sequence). The CDR3 DNA is TGTGCCAGCAGCTCCCTCGGCCGTGCAGATACGCAGTATTTT. It is translated as CASSSLGRADTQYF. The variable domain in full, with the rest retrieved from reference TRBV7-9 and TRBJ2-3, is DTGVSQNPRHKITKRGQNVTFRCDPISEHNRLYWYRQTLGQGPEFLTYFQNEAQLEKSRLLSDRFSAERPKGSFSTLEIQRTEQGDSAMYLCASSSLGRADTQYFGPGTRLTVL.

V and J are TRBV18 and TRBJ1-4; possible D gene TRBD1, 6 bases. The CDR3 consists of 14 residues. In germline, CDR1 is KGHSH, CDR2 LQKENI. Trimming shortened V by 5 bases and J by 7 bases, and 14 bases separated the two germline ends. The CDR3 is CASSFPGTIEKLFF. In nucleotides, the CDR3 is TGTGCCAGCTCATTTCCCGGGACAATTGAAAAACTGTTTTTT.

This clonotype has at least ten counts. The chain carries TRBV30 and TRBJ2-1; D not certain. Germline V gives CDR1 GTSNPN, CDR2 SVGIG (reference sequence). V was cut by 0 bases and J by 8 bases, with 5 bases left in between. This CDR3 has 11 residues. In DNA form, the CDR3 reads TGTGCCTGGAGTGTCCTGGATGAGCAGTTCTTC. Translation: CAWSVLDEQFF.

This clonotype was observed many times. The gene calls are TRBV7-2 and TRBJ1-5; 9 bases line up with TRBD1. The CDR3 loop spans 16 amino acids. Germline lookup yields CDR1 SGHTA and CDR2 FQGNSA. The V gene end was trimmed by 4 bases and the J gene end by 3 bases; junction bases not matched to a gene: 7. CDR3 DNA: TGTGCCAGCAGCTCTAGGACAGGGGCGTTCAATCAGCCCCAGCATTTT. It codes for CASSSRTGAFNQPQHF.

Ten or more counts support this clonotype. The genes are TRBV7-2 and TRBJ2-2, with TRBD2 matching over 9 bases. Germline trimming cut 3 bases from V and 6 bases from J; bases unmatched to any gene: 5. The CDR3 is 15 amino acids. Germline V gene data show CDR1 as SGHTA and CDR2 as FQGNSA. The CDR3 DNA follows: TGTGCCAGCAGCTTCAGCGGGAGGAGCCCCGGGGAGCTGTTTTTT. This encodes CASSFSGRSPGELFF.

This clonotype was picked up many times. The J gene is TRBJ2-1, the V gene TRBV2, with TRBD1 identical over 9 bases. This CDR3 is built from 16 residues. Germline trimming cut 6 bases from V and 9 bases from J; bases unmatched to any gene: 15. Germline V gives CDR1 SNHLY, CDR2 FYNNEI. The CDR3 DNA is TGTGCCAGCAGGAAGGACAGGGGAATCTCCACCAGTGAGCAGTTCTTC. Its translation: CASRKDRGISTSEQFF.

To note about this clonotype: A much larger clone is a single base away; this may be a read error. The J gene is TRBJ2-1, the V gene TRBV25-1, with 11 bases lining up with TRBD2. The CDR3 length is 16 residues. CDR1 is MGHDK, CDR2 SYGVNS, per germline. For the CDR3, the DNA is TGTGCCAGCAGTGCGGGGACTAGCGGACTCTACAATGAGCAGCTCTTC. This sequence encodes CASSAGTSGLYNEQLF.

This clonotype occurred a few times. The CDR3 DNA sequence: TGTGCCAGTAGTATAAGGTTCAAAGGGGGCGGTGGCGAGACCCAGTACTTC. Protein sequence: CASSIRFKGGGGETQYF. The chain couples TRBV19 to TRBJ2-5; 7 nucleotides agree with TRBD1. The CDR3 is 17 residues long. Trimming took 2 bases from V and 5 from J; bases not matched to a gene: 14. Germline lookup yields CDR1 LNHDA and CDR2 SQIVND (reference sequence).